These T cell receptor beta chains were read from a single sample in a study of cytomegalovirus exposure and HLA in healthy donors. The repertoire was sequenced with immunoSEQ multiplex PCR; TCRdb's copy has only in-frame clones and lacks some. Among around 150,000 clones listed, roughly 82% were seen once. Sequences were obtained from PBMCs. The receptors derive from a girl between 10 and 17 years old in good health and CMV-seropositive. The CDR3 runs from the conserved cysteine through the conserved F or W. Fields, in order: V gene, J gene, CDR3 protein.

TRBV10-2,TRBJ1-1,CASLPGHNTEAFF
TRBV7-2,TRBJ1-1,CASSLAGVNTEAFF
TRBV27,TRBJ2-2,CASSWTPVGTGELFF
TRBV14,TRBJ2-5,CASSQDFGGPETQYF
TRBV19,TRBJ2-1,CASSISGGSLGQFF
TRBV2,TRBJ1-4,CASSGRRGGEKLFF
TRBV30,TRBJ2-7,CAWADRDFFEQYF
TRBV5-4,TRBJ2-3,CASSSPVGTALATDTQYF
TRBV29-1,TRBJ2-1,CSVEDPGAGGYNEQFF
TRBV5-1,TRBJ2-3,CASSPRTSGSADTQYF
TRBV19,TRBJ1-5,CASSIEGGTKVPQHF
TRBV11-2,TRBJ2-2,CASSAGTPSGELFF
TRBV6-1,TRBJ2-7,CASSEGSGHYEQYF
TRBV29-1,TRBJ2-3,CSVVPTVDPDTQYF
TRBV4-1,TRBJ2-1,CASSPTSEQYNEQFF
TRBV7-2,TRBJ1-4,CASSPRGGAWEKLFF
TRBV11-3,TRBJ2-7,CASSPGQGRTYEQYF
TRBV2,TRBJ2-3,CASRENGDTQYF
TRBV27,TRBJ1-2,CASRRDRSYGYTF
TRBV5-6,TRBJ2-7,CASGPWAYYEQYF
TRBV4-1,TRBJ2-3,CASSQEYRPSTDTQYF
TRBV5-6,TRBJ2-7,CASSLAGSGATYEQYF
TRBV12-5,TRBJ1-1,CASGLVDSAMNTEAFF
TRBV18,TRBJ2-1,CASSVTSGGPSYNEQFF
TRBV25-1,TRBJ2-1,CASSGRQGSLNEQFF
TRBV27,TRBJ2-7,CASTKGTGGHEQHF
TRBV6-5,TRBJ2-5,CASSRRGRGTETQYF
TRBV12-5,TRBJ1-2,CASAFPSGTGSRYGYTF
TRBV27,TRBJ2-5,CASSTQGVEETQYF
TRBV25-1,TRBJ2-5,CASSVPGLATETQYF
TRBV28,TRBJ1-2,CASSRSGAGGYTF
TRBV5-1,TRBJ2-7,CASSLEGTRVGHEQYF
TRBV5-1,TRBJ2-1,CASSPKGGAGGEYNEQFF
TRBV15,TRBJ2-1,CATSSETGGGAVEQFF
TRBV7-2,TRBJ2-7,CASSWGQERSYEQYF
TRBV4-3,TRBJ2-3,CASSQDIGRGDTQYF
TRBV27,TRBJ1-2,CASSQGTNYGYTF
TRBV27,TRBJ1-2,CASSRQGPNYGYTF
TRBV27,TRBJ1-5,CASRDTGTGSDQPQHF
TRBV9,TRBJ2-3,CASSVVGTKGTDTQYF
TRBV5-6,TRBJ2-2,CASSLGPLTGELFF
TRBV6-6,TRBJ1-2,CASSYIGVHYGYTF
TRBV5-4,TRBJ2-7,CASSDLQGYSSYEQYF
TRBV19,TRBJ2-2,CASSIRGANTGELFF
TRBV15,TRBJ2-6,CATSRGQLNSGANVLTF
TRBV30,TRBJ2-1,CAWREPATFYNEQFF
TRBV5-1,TRBJ2-3,CASSIGQVTDTQYF
TRBV27,TRBJ1-1,CASSLSSGYTEAFF
TRBV7-9,TRBJ2-7,CASSLREQGGKQYF
TRBV5-1,TRBJ1-2,CASSSGLHQNGYTF
TRBV6-4,TRBJ1-1,CASSPTANTEAFF